The sample holds many counts of the clone carrying this T cell receptor beta chain. Its antigen is unidentified. Diagnosis relied on clinical symptoms, serum thyroxine and TRAb, thyroid ultrasound and orbital computed tomography. These data come from a study of T cells in Graves' hyperthyroidism and ophthalmopathy. Study results and limitations: Patients with ophthalmopathy were separated from those with stable hyperthyroidism by a 13 V-J model.

TCR beta CDR3 regions were amplified from RNA. First-round RT-PCR with HTBI primers amplified the TCR CDR3 region. MiXCR, applied by TCRdb to the multiplex PCR reads, yields one record per CDR3 protein. This sample carries about 660,000 distinct CDR3 sequences, nearly 45% of them seen once, and the ten largest clones take about 7%. Germline lookup yields CDR1 SQVTM and CDR2 ANQGSEA. The CDR3 runs 15 residues. With 4 bases clipped from V and 7 bases from J, the junction kept 9 bases outside the gene matches. The sequence came from an adult man with Graves' disease, either hyperthyroidism or ophthalmopathy (not recorded which). Sequenced: peripheral blood or thyroid tissue (not recorded which). The chain links TRBV29-1 to TRBJ1-4; 10 bases align to TRBD1. The CDR3 loop reads CSVATGTGAVEKLFF. In DNA form, the CDR3 reads TGCAGCGTTGCCACCGGGACAGGGGCTGTTGAAAAACTGTTTTTT.